This record concerns one T cell receptor (beta chain) sequence. Its antigen is currently unknown. With template switching, a universal primer site was added, and the cDNA carried unique molecular identifiers. TCRdb called the 5' RACE reads again in MiXCR, with one record for every CDR3 protein. The sample lists about 290,000 distinct CDR3 sequences, around 9.7% occurring once. This specimen belongs to a study of identical twins. Overall study findings and caveats: Zero-insertion findings could be partly confounded by invariant cells (MAIT and iNKT cells). Sharing of beta out-of-frame sequences by twins showed a weaker excess.

This sample also appeared in a second study, on yellow fever vaccine responses in identical twins.

The receptor was derived from a woman between 18 and 30 years old in good health. What was sequenced was CD8+ T cells sorted from blood.

The CDR3 loop is CASSLAPSGGLTDTQYF. CDR3 DNA: TGTGCCAGCAGCTTAGCCCCCAGCGGGGGGCTGACAGATACGCAGTATTTT. This chain connects TRBV11-2 to TRBJ2-3, with 9 bases that match TRBD2. The germline CDR1 and CDR2 sequences are SGHAT and FQNNGV. The J segment lost 3 bases and the V segment lost 1 base, leaving 8 bases of the junction unmatched. The CDR3 runs 17 residues.